Listed below are T cell receptor beta chains from one sample, sequenced in a study of early T cells in non-severe SARS-CoV-2 infection. A single record per CDR3 protein comes from TCRdb applying MiXCR to the 5' RACE reads. The profile shows 25,000 to 30,000 distinct CDR3 sequences, around 5.7% of them singletons. The specimen sequenced was whole blood. The origin of the receptors is an adult who was a healthcare worker with PCR-confirmed SARS-CoV-2 infection or an uninfected control (not recorded which). Each CDR3 is given with its conserved first and last residue. A D gene is named only where the DNA matches it firmly. The size field is filled for only some rows; it gives once, few, many or a size class.

j_gene	v_gene	abundance	d_gene	CDR3aa	CDR3nt
TRBJ2-7	TRBV30	many	.	CAWSGPFEGLAEQYF	TGTGCCTGGAGTGGACCCTTTGAGGGGCTTGCCGAGCAGTACTTC
TRBJ2-7	TRBV20-1	many	.	CSAIRGLSYEQYF	TGCAGTGCTATTAGGGGTCTCTCCTACGAGCAGTACTTC
TRBJ1-1	TRBV5-1	many	TRBD1	CASSLDGTGGTEAFF	TGCGCCAGCAGCTTGGACGGGACAGGGGGCACTGAAGCTTTCTTT
TRBJ2-3	TRBV28	many	TRBD2	CASTLTVAGGADTQYF	TGTGCCAGCACCCTGACCGTGGCGGGGGGCGCAGATACGCAGTATTTT
TRBJ2-5	TRBV28	.	TRBD1	CASSLSGQEETQYF	TGTGCCAGCAGTTTATCGGGACAGGAAGAGACCCAGTACTTC
TRBJ1-1	TRBV7-3	.	.	CASSEQGYTEAFF	TGTGCCAGCAGCGAACAGGGCTACACTGAAGCTTTCTTT
TRBJ2-1	TRBV10-3	many	.	CAISAREHHEQFF	TGTGCCATCAGTGCCCGGGAGCATCATGAGCAGTTCTTC
TRBJ2-3	TRBV27	few	.	CASSIRDGTDTQYF	TGTGCCAGCAGTATACGGGACGGCACAGATACGCAGTATTTT
TRBJ2-3	TRBV7-9	.	.	CASSPSNGGPSTDTQYF	TGTGCCAGCAGCCCCTCTAATGGGGGACCTAGCACAGATACGCAGTATTTT
TRBJ1-3	TRBV29-1	many	TRBD1	CSLHRGQGLSGNTIYF	TGCAGCCTCCACCGGGGACAGGGTCTCTCTGGAAACACCATATATTTT
TRBJ1-5	TRBV7-9	.	.	CASSLGFGQPQHF	TGTGCCAGCAGCTTAGGCTTTGGCCAGCCCCAGCATTTT
TRBJ1-3	TRBV29-1	many	TRBD1	CSFRSPGQGSGNTIYF	TGCAGCTTCCGCAGTCCCGGACAGGGCTCTGGAAACACCATATATTTT
TRBJ1-4	TRBV7-2	few	TRBD1	CASSKESGGWNEKLFF	TGTGCCAGCAGCAAAGAATCAGGGGGATGGAATGAAAAACTGTTTTTT
TRBJ1-3	TRBV4-3	few	TRBD1	CASSLTGTRHTIYF	TGCGCCAGCAGCTTGACAGGGACGAGGCACACCATATATTTT
TRBJ1-5	TRBV19	many	.	CASSRTDQPQHF	TGTGCCAGTAGTAGAACGGATCAGCCCCAGCATTTT
TRBJ2-7	TRBV6-2/TRBV6-3	.	TRBD1	CASSYTRTGAYEQYF	TGTGCCAGCAGTTACACCCGGACAGGTGCCTACGAGCAGTACTTC
TRBJ1-2	TRBV5-4	many	.	CASFRGGSNYGYTF	TGTGCCAGCTTCAGGGGAGGATCTAACTATGGCTACACCTTC
TRBJ2-1	TRBV29-1	many	TRBD1	CSVDRTGYNEQFF	TGCAGCGTTGATAGGACAGGTTACAATGAGCAGTTCTTC
TRBJ1-5	TRBV28	medium-sized	.	CASGRKNQPQHF	TGTGCCAGCGGCCGGAAAAATCAGCCCCAGCATTTT
TRBJ2-3	TRBV3-1	.	.	CASSHAQGSTDTQYF	TGTGCCAGCAGCCACGCCCAGGGAAGCACAGATACGCAGTATTTT
TRBJ2-3	TRBV5-1	few	TRBD2	CASSSSSGTSGRTDTQYF	TGCGCCAGCAGCTCATCTTCCGGGACTAGCGGCCGCACAGATACGCAGTATTTT
TRBJ1-2	TRBV19	many	.	CASTHEPRDTLESHGYTF	TGTGCCAGCACCCACGAACCGAGGGACACCCTCGAATCACATGGCTACACCTTC
TRBJ1-5	TRBV24-1	.	.	CATSPEGYGNQPQHF	TGTGCCACCAGCCCGGAGGGGTATGGCAATCAGCCCCAGCATTTT
TRBJ2-7	TRBV20-1	medium-sized	.	CSAAGGVLTGPLEQYF	TGCAGTGCAGCCGGGGGAGTACTCACAGGGCCTCTCGAGCAGTACTTC
TRBJ2-2	TRBV5-1	many	.	CASRLWPRGTGELFF	TGCGCCAGCAGATTATGGCCCCGTGGCACCGGGGAGCTGTTTTTT
TRBJ2-7	TRBV6-2/TRBV6-3	many	TRBD2	CASSWTGLESYEQYF	TGTGCCAGCAGTTGGACGGGACTAGAGTCCTACGAGCAGTACTTC
TRBJ1-2	TRBV7-8	many	.	CASSLGQGTGYGYTF	TGTGCCAGCAGCTTAGGGCAGGGGACTGGCTATGGCTACACCTTC
TRBJ1-1	TRBV5-4	few	.	CASSLTAPSEAFF	TGTGCCAGCAGCTTGACCGCTCCCTCTGAAGCTTTCTTT
TRBJ2-1	TRBV7-3	many	.	CASSLTGGGTYNEQFF	TGTGCCAGCAGCTTAACGGGCGGGGGCACCTACAATGAGCAGTTCTTC
TRBJ2-4	TRBV29-1	.	.	CSVAGVTTKNIQYF	TGCAGCGTTGCCGGCGTGACTACCAAAAACATTCAGTACTTC
TRBJ1-2	TRBV12-3/TRBV12-4	medium-sized	.	CASSFITGYTF	TGTGCCAGCAGTTTTATTACTGGCTACACCTTC
TRBJ1-4	TRBV27	few	TRBD1	CASSFFQGEGGYEKLFF	TGTGCCAGCAGTTTCTTCCAGGGGGAGGGCGGTTATGAAAAACTGTTTTTT
TRBJ1-6	TRBV7-2	many	.	CASSLEATSPLHF	TGTGCCAGCAGCTTAGAAGCCACTTCACCCCTCCACTTT
TRBJ2-1	TRBV7-8	.	TRBD2	CASSSARAGRSRGNEQFF	TGTGCCAGCAGCTCCGCCCGAGCGGGAAGGTCGCGAGGAAATGAGCAGTTCTTC
TRBJ2-2	TRBV27	many	TRBD2	CASKLAGAQTTGELFF	TGTGCCAGCAAGCTAGCGGGGGCGCAGACTACCGGGGAGCTGTTTTTT
TRBJ2-7	TRBV12-3/TRBV12-4	.	.	CASSPGVTGRYEQYF	TGTGCCAGCAGCCCCGGTGTAACCGGAAGGTACGAGCAGTACTTC
TRBJ2-5	TRBV7-2	many	.	CASSLAFQETQYF	TGTGCCAGCAGCTTAGCCTTTCAAGAGACCCAGTACTTC
TRBJ1-5	TRBV11-2	many	TRBD1	CASSSYRGQPQHF	TGTGCCAGCAGCTCATACAGGGGTCAGCCCCAGCATTTT
TRBJ2-1	TRBV29-1	many	.	CSVALDRFNEQFF	TGCAGCGTTGCCTTGGACAGATTCAATGAGCAGTTCTTC
TRBJ2-6	TRBV28	many	.	CASSLVGAGANVLTF	TGTGCCAGCAGTTTGGTAGGGGCTGGGGCCAACGTCCTGACTTTC
TRBJ2-2	TRBV29-1	.	TRBD1	CSGTDRGTGELFF	TGCAGCGGGACCGACAGGGGAACCGGGGAGCTGTTTTTT
TRBJ2-5	TRBV18	.	.	CASGRGFGETQYF	TGTGCCAGCGGCAGGGGCTTCGGAGAGACCCAGTACTTC
TRBJ1-2	TRBV19	many	TRBD1	CASSYTRGSIYGYTF	TGTGCCAGTAGTTACACCAGGGGGTCTATCTATGGCTACACCTTC
TRBJ1-2	TRBV18	many	TRBD1	CASSPRSGTGSDYGYTF	TGTGCCAGCTCACCAAGGTCCGGGACAGGGAGTGATTATGGCTACACCTTC
TRBJ2-3	TRBV20-1	many	.	CSAREDLDTQYF	TGCAGTGCTAGAGAGGATCTCGATACGCAGTATTTT
TRBJ2-1	TRBV20-1	many	.	CSANGQVNNEQFF	TGCAGTGCTAACGGGCAGGTCAACAATGAGCAGTTCTTC
TRBJ2-1	TRBV6-5	many	TRBD1	CASSFLQGGEQFF	TGTGCCAGCAGTTTTTTACAGGGGGGTGAGCAGTTCTTC
TRBJ1-6	TRBV4-3	many	.	CASSQDAQGIHSPLHF	TGCGCCAGCAGCCAAGATGCCCAGGGGATCCATTCACCCCTCCACTTT
TRBJ2-5	TRBV19	many	.	CASSKRQETQYF	TGTGCCAGTAGTAAGAGACAAGAGACCCAGTACTTC
TRBJ2-3	TRBV7-3	.	.	CASSSDFGSDTQYF	TGTGCCAGCAGCTCGGACTTTGGATCAGATACGCAGTATTTT
TRBJ2-7	TRBV13	many	TRBD2	CASSPSGGGYEQYF	TGTGCCAGCAGCCCCTCCGGCGGGGGCTACGAGCAGTACTTC
TRBJ1-2	TRBV18	.	.	CASSPSRDSYGYTF	TGTGCCAGCTCACCATCTCGGGACTCTTATGGCTACACCTTC
TRBJ2-7	TRBV28	many	.	CASFAGYEQYF	TGTGCCAGCTTTGCAGGCTACGAGCAGTACTTC
TRBJ2-7	TRBV7-2	many	.	CASSLQGMGEQYF	TGTGCCAGCAGCTTACAGGGAATGGGCGAGCAGTACTTC